One and the same sample provided the 17 T cell receptor beta chains below, sequenced in a study of blood T cells in healthy people across ages. It was with a sample-barcoded 5' primer and a J-beta primer mix that a second PCR of roughly 6 to 11 cycles was run. TCRdb re-called the 5' RACE reads through MiXCR, storing one row per CDR3 protein. The table records 700,000 to 850,000 distinct CDR3 sequences, 53% of them present only once. The specimen sequenced was blood. The receptor source for this set is a man of 80 years or more in good health.

J is TRBJ2-5 and V is TRBV11-2; D might be TRBD1 or TRBD2, each matching 6 bases. With 5 bases removed from V and 7 bases from J, the gap between germline ends came to 20 bases. In germline, CDR1 is SGHAT, CDR2 FQNNGV. This CDR3 is built from 15 residues. DNA for the CDR3: TGTGCCAGCAGCCCTTCAATGGGGGGCAGGGGGACCCAGTACTTC. Protein: CASSPSMGGRGTQYF.

This clonotype was observed a few times. The V call is TRBV9, the J call TRBJ2-7; TRBD1 aligns across 12 bases. The CDR3 consists of 16 residues. Losses at the gene ends were 6 bases for V and 4 bases for J; bases not matched to a gene: 11. In germline, CDR1 is SGDLS, CDR2 YYNGEE. The CDR3 coding sequence is TGTGCCAGCAACCCTTCTGGGACAGGGGGCCAATACGAGCAGTACTTC. The encoded protein is CASNPSGTGGQYEQYF.

The chain has TRBV2 and TRBJ2-1; 10 bases match TRBD2. J lost 7 bases, V lost 7 bases, and 13 bases had no gene match. There are 16 residues in the CDR3. Germline V gene sequence: CDR1 SNHLY, CDR2 FYNNEI. CDR3 in DNA: TGTGCCAGCACCAAGAGCCTAGCGGGAGTAATTAATGAGCAGTTCTTC. It specifies CASTKSLAGVINEQFF.

The chain employs TRBV29-1 and TRBJ2-4, with 7 bases identical to TRBD1. The J call may be incorrect, as the DNA end agrees better with TRBJ2-7. This CDR3 is 14 amino acids long. Germline CDR1 is SQVTM and CDR2 is ANQGSEA. This CDR3 is CSAIRTGRGYEQYF. Here the CDR3 DNA reads TGCAGCGCCATTCGGACAGGACGAGGCTACGAGCAGTACTTC.

This chain links TRBV7-8 with TRBJ1-4; the D is unclear. Germline V CDR1 and CDR2: SGHVS, FQNEAQ. This CDR3 has 16 amino acids. V shed 10 bases and J shed 0 bases, with 18 bases lying between them. The CDR3 reads CATCFSEVTTNEKLFF. DNA of the CDR3: TGTGCCACCTGCTTCTCGGAAGTAACAACTAATGAAAAACTGTTTTTT.

This clonotype was observed a few times. For the CDR3, the DNA is TGTGCCAGCAGCCGAGCCGGCCGAGGGGGGGCTGTGAATGAGCAGTTCTTC. It specifies CASSRAGRGGAVNEQFF. This chain joins TRBV28 and TRBJ2-1; TRBD2 is a possible D gene (7 bases). The CDR3 extends over 17 amino acids. V was clipped by 6 bases and J by 7 bases, with 25 bases between them. Germline-derived CDR1 and CDR2 are MDHEN and SYDVKM. The full variable domain, in which reference TRBV28 and TRBJ2-1 provide the parts outside the CDR3, is DVKVTQSSRYLVKRTGEKVFLECVQDMDHENMFWYRQDPGLGLRLIYFSYDVKMKEKGDIPEGYSVSREKKERFSLILESASTNQTSMYLCASSRAGRGGAVNEQFFGPGTRLTVL.

The CDR3 region is CASSPYTGDTRNIQYF. The CDR3 bases are TGTGCCAGCTCACCGTATACCGGGGACACAAGAAACATTCAGTACTTC. J is TRBJ2-4 and V is TRBV18; D might be TRBD1 (6 bases). The CDR3 runs 16 residues. V was pared by 3 bases and J by 6 bases, with 18 bases between. Germline loops: CDR1 KGHSH, CDR2 LQKENI.

There are a few counts of this clonotype. The CDR3 DNA reads as TGTGCCAGCAGTTTCATCCCGGGGGAAAAACTGTTTTTT. It encodes CASSFIPGEKLFF. This chain uses TRBV27 with TRBJ1-4; D gene unclear. The V and J ends lost 3 bases and 8 bases respectively, with 10 bases between them. The CDR3 consists of 13 residues. Per germline, CDR1 MNHEY and CDR2 SMNVEV (reference sequence).

V gene TRBV4-2 combines with J gene TRBJ2-7, with TRBD1 identical over 10 bases. The DNA end favors TRBJ2-5, so the J call may be wrong. The germline V gene has CDR1 LGHNA and CDR2 YNFKEQ. The CDR3 extends over 15 amino acids. CDR3 sequence reads: CASSQAGGQGETQYF. For the CDR3, the DNA is TGTGCCAGCAGCCAAGCCGGGGGACAGGGGGAGACCCAGTACTTC.

This sequence joins TRBV6-5 and TRBJ1-4; TRBD1 agrees at 11 bases. This CDR3 region has 15 residues. Germline values: CDR1 MNHEY, CDR2 SVGAGI. Losses at the gene ends were 0 bases for V and 6 bases for J; bases not matched to a gene: 0. CDR3 DNA: TGTGCCAGCAGTTACTCGGACAGGGGGCATGAAAAACTGTTTTTT. As protein: CASSYSDRGHEKLFF.

This clonotype has a handful of counts. This chain connects TRBV20-1 to TRBJ1-5; tentative D call: TRBD1 (6 bases). The CDR3 covers 13 residues. V was clipped by 6 bases and J by 7 bases, with 16 bases between them. Per the germline V gene, CDR1 is DFQATT and CDR2 is SNEGSKA (reference sequence). This chain's CDR3 is CSASTGLEQPQHF. In DNA form, the CDR3 reads TGCAGTGCCAGCACAGGGTTGGAGCAGCCCCAGCATTTT.

The CDR3 is CASSPETGAYEQYF. The CDR3 DNA reads as TGTGCCAGCAGCCCGGAGACAGGGGCCTACGAGCAGTACTTC. V gene TRBV5-5 combines with J gene TRBJ2-7; TRBD1 matches at 8 bases. The ends lost 4 bases at V and 2 bases at J; junction bases unmatched: 5. The CDR3 extends over 14 amino acids. Germline values: CDR1 SGHKS, CDR2 YYEKEE (reference sequence).

This clonotype appeared a few times. The V gene is TRBV3-1, the J gene TRBJ2-3; 7 bases line up with TRBD1. Germline V lookup: CDR1 LGHDT, CDR2 YNNKEL (reference sequence). The CDR3 has 19 amino acids. Trimming at V came to 1 base and at J to 5 bases, leaving 18 bases not matched to a gene. CDR3 sequence: CASSQGWALTGTVEDTQYF. CDR3 DNA: TGTGCCAGCAGCCAAGGTTGGGCCCTGACAGGGACGGTGGAAGATACGCAGTATTTT.

V usage is TRBV20-1 and J usage is TRBJ2-2; D not resolved. Per germline, CDR1 DFQATT and CDR2 SNEGSKA (reference sequence). Deletions cut 3 bases from V and 0 bases from J, with 8 bases between. This CDR3 region has 14 residues. The chain's CDR3 is CSARVHPNTGELFF. The DNA of the CDR3 is TGCAGTGCTAGGGTCCACCCGAACACCGGGGAGCTGTTTTTT.

This clonotype has a handful of counts. This chain links TRBV7-2 with TRBJ2-1, with 7 bases matching TRBD2. Germline CDR1 reads SGHTA; CDR2 reads FQGNSA. CDR3 size: 15 residues. After removal of 1 base from V and 8 bases from J, the junction contained 8 bases not matched to a gene. CDR3 sequence reads: CASSLERTSMDEQFF. In DNA form, the CDR3 reads TGTGCCAGCAGCTTAGAGAGGACTAGTATGGATGAGCAGTTCTTC.

The chain recombines TRBV24-1 with TRBJ2-5; TRBD2 aligns across 11 bases. The assigned J gene may be wrong: the sequence end matches TRBJ2-7 better. Germline CDR1 KGHDR, CDR2 SFDVKD. The CDR3 runs to 16 residues. CDR3 nucleotides: TGTGCCACCAGTGACAAACTAGCGGGAGCTATCAACGAGCAGTACTTC. The encoded protein is CATSDKLAGAINEQYF.

This clonotype was observed once. V and J are TRBV27 and TRBJ1-2; the match to TRBD1 covers 7 bases. Germline V gives CDR1 MNHEY, CDR2 SMNVEV (reference sequence). The CDR3 is 17 amino acids. V lost 3 bases and J lost 1; bases outside the gene matches: 11. CDR3: CASSFLRLGGDNYGYTF. The CDR3 DNA reads TGTGCCAGCAGTTTCCTCCGGTTAGGGGGCGATAACTATGGCTACACCTTC.